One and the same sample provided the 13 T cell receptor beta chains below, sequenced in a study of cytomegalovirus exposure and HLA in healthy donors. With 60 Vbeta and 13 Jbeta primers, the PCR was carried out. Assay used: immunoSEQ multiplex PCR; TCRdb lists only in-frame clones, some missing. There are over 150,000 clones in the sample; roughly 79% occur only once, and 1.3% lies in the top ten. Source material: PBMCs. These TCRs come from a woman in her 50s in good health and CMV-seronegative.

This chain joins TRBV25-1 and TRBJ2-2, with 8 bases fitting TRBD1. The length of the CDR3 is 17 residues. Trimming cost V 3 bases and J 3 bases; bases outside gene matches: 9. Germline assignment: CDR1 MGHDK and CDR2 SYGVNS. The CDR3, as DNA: TGTGCCAGCAGTGACCCAACGACAGGGGACCACACCGGGGAGCTGTTTTTT. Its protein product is CASSDPTTGDHTGELFF.

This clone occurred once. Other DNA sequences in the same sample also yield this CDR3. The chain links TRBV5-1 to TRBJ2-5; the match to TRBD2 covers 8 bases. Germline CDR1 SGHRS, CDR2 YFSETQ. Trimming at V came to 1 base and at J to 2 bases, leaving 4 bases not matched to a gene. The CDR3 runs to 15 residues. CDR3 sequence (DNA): TGCGCCAGCAGCTTGTCTGCGGGGGGACAAGAGACCCAGTACTTC. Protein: CASSLSAGGQETQYF.

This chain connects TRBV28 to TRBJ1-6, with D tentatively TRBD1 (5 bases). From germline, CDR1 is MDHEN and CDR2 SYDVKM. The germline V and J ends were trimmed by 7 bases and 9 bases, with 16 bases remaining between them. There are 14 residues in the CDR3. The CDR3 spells CASIRSLQVSPLHF. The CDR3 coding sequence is TGTGCCAGCATCCGATCTTTACAGGTTTCACCCCTCCACTTT.

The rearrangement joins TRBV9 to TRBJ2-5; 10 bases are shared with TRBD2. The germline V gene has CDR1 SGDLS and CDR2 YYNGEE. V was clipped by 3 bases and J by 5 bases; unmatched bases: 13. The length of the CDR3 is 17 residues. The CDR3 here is CASSASGTSEPGETQYF. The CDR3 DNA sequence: TGTGCCAGCAGCGCATCCGGGACTAGCGAACCTGGGGAGACCCAGTACTTC.

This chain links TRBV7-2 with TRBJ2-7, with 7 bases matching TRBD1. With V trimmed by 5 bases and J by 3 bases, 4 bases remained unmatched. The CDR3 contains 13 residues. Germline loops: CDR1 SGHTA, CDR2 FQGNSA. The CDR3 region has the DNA TGTGCCAGCAGCCTGACAGGGTTCTACGAGCAGTACTTC. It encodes CASSLTGFYEQYF.

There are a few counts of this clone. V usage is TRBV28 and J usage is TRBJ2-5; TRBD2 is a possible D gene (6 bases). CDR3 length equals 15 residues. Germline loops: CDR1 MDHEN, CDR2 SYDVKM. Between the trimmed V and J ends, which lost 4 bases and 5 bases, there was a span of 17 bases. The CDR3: CASSSAGTAGETQYF. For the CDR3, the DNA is TGTGCCAGCAGTTCCGCGGGAACAGCGGGTGAGACCCAGTACTTC.

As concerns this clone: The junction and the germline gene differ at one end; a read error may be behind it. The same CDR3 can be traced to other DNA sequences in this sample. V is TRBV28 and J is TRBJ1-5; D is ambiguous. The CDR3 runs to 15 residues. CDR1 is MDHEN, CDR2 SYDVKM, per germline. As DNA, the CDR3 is TGTGCCAGCAGTTTACTGGGCAATATCGGTCAGCCTCAGCATTTT. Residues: CASSLLGNIGQPQHF.

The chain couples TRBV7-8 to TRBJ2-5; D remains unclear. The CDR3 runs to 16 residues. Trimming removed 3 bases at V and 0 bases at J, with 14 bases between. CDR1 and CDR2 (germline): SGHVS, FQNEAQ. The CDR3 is CASSFVQCPYQETQYF. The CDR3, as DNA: TGTGCCAGCAGCTTTGTCCAGTGTCCGTACCAAGAGACCCAGTACTTC.

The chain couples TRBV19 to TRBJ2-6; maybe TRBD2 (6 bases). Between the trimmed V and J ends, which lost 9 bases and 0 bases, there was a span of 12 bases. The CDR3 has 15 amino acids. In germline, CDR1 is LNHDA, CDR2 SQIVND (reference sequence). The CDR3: CASVAGGSGANVLTF. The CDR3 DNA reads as TGTGCCAGCGTGGCCGGGGGCTCTGGGGCCAACGTCCTGACTTTC. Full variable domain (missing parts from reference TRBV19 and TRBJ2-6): DGGITQSPKYLFRKEGQNVTLSCEQNLNHDAMYWYRQDPGQGLRLIYYSQIVNDFQKGDIAEGYSVSREKKESFPLTVTSAQKNPTAFYLCASVAGGSGANVLTFGAGSRLTVL.

CDR3 region: CASSQDRAGGTNEKLFF. In DNA, the CDR3 is TGCGCCAGCAGCCAAGATCGGGCAGGGGGAACTAATGAAAAACTGTTTTTT. The chain is built from TRBV4-3 and TRBJ1-4, with TRBD1 identical over 7 bases. The germline CDR1 and CDR2 sequences are LGHNA and YSLEER. The CDR3 has 17 residues. V lost 0 bases and J lost 1; bases outside the gene matches: 5.

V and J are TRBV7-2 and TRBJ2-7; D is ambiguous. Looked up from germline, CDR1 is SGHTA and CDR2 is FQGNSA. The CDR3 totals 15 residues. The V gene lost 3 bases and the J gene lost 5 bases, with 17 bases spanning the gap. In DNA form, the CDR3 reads TGTGCCAGCAGCTTCTCCCCAGGTCGAACCGACGAGCAGTACTTC. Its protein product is CASSFSPGRTDEQYF.

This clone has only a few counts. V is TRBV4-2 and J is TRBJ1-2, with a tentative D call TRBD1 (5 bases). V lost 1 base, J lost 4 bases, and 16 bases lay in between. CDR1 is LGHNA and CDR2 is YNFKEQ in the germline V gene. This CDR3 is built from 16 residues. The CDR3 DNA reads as TGTGCCAGCAGCCAAGCTGATGCCTCGCAGGGCTATGGCTACACCTTC. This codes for CASSQADASQGYGYTF.

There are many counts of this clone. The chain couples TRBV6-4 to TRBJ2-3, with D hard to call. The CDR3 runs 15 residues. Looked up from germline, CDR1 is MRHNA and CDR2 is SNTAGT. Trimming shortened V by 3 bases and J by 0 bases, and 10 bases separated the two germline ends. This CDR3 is CASSESTASTDTQYF. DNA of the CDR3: TGTGCCAGCAGTGAAAGCACAGCTAGCACAGATACGCAGTATTTT.